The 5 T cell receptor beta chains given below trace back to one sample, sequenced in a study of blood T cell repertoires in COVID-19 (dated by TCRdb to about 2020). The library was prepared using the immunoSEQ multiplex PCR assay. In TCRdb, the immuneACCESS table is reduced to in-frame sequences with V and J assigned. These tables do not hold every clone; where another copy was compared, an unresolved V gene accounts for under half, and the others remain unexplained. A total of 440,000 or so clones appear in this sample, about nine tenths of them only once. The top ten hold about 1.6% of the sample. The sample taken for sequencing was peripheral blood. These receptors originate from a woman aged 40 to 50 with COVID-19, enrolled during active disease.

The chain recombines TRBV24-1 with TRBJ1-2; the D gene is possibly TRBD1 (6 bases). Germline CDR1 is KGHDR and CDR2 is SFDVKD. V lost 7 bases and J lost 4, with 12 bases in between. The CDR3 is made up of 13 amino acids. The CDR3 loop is CATSRGRGYGYTF. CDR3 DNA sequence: TGTGCCACCAGCAGGGGAAGGGGCTATGGCTACACCTTC.

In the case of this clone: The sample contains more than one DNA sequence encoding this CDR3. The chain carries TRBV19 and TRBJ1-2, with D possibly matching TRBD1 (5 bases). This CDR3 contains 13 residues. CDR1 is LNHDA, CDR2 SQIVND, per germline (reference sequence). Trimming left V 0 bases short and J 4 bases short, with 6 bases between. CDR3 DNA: TGTGCCAGTAGTATAGACAGGGTCTATGGCTACACCTTC. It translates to CASSIDRVYGYTF.

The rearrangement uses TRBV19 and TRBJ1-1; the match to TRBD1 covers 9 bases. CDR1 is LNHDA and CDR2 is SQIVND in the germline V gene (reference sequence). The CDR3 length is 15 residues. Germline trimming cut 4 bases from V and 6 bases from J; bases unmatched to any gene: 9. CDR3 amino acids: CASSTGTGRGAEAFF. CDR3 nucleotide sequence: TGTGCCAGTAGTACAGGGACAGGGAGGGGCGCTGAAGCTTTCTTT.

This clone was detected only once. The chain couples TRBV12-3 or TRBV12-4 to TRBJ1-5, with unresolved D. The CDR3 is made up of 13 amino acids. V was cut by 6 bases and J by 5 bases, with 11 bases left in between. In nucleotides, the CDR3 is TGTGCCAGCAGCCTGAGTCGGTATCAGCCCCAGCATTTT. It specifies CASSLSRYQPQHF.

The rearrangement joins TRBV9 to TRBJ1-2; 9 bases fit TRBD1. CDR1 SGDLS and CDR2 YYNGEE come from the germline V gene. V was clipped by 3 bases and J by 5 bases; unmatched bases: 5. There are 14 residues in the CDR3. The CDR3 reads CASSATGTGYGYTF. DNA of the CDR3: TGTGCCAGCAGCGCCACCGGGACAGGGTATGGCTACACCTTC. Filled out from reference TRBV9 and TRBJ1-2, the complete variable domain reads DSGVTQTPKHLITATGQRVTLRCSPRSGDLSVYWYQQSLDQGLQFLIQYYNGEERAKGNILERFSAQQFPDLHSELNLSSLELGDSALYFCASSATGTGYGYTFGSGTRLTVV.